The next 5 T cell receptor beta chains were all read from a single sample in a study of cytomegalovirus exposure and HLA in healthy donors. In the PCR, 60 Vbeta and 13 Jbeta primers were used. Some clones are missing from TCRdb's copy, which holds only in-frame ones; the method was immunoSEQ multiplex PCR. The sample carries roughly 99,000 clones, around 77% recorded once. The specimen sequenced was PBMCs. The source of these receptors is a male donor in good health and CMV-seronegative.

V usage is TRBV5-4 and J usage is TRBJ2-7; 7 bases are shared with TRBD2. The CDR3 spans 15 residues. Trimming took 4 bases from V and 2 from J; bases not matched to a gene: 9. CDR1 and CDR2 from the germline V gene are SGHNT and YYREEE (reference sequence). The CDR3 loop reads CASSGLSAGAYEQYF. Here the CDR3 DNA reads TGTGCCAGCAGCGGACTATCGGCGGGAGCCTACGAGCAGTACTTC.

This chain connects TRBV5-1 to TRBJ1-1; unclear D gene. Trimming cost V 4 bases and J 1 base, with 11 bases left between them. Germline values: CDR1 SGHRS, CDR2 YFSETQ. The CDR3 is 14 residues long. The CDR3 region is CASSPWAGNTEAFF. The CDR3 nucleotides are TGCGCCAGCAGCCCTTGGGCGGGGAACACTGAAGCTTTCTTT.

The CDR3 sequence is CASSWGGLNTEAFF. In nucleotides, the CDR3 is TGTGCCAGCAGCTGGGGCGGATTGAACACTGAAGCTTTCTTT. The V gene is TRBV5-6, the J gene TRBJ1-1, with a tentative D call TRBD1 (5 bases). The CDR3 is 14 amino acids. Trimming removed 3 bases at V and 0 bases at J, with 9 bases between. Germline lookup yields CDR1 SGHDT and CDR2 YYEEEE.

The V and J genes are TRBV19 and TRBJ1-4, with 7 nucleotides matching TRBD1. CDR3 length: 13 amino acids. CDR1 LNHDA and CDR2 SQIVND come from the germline V gene (reference sequence). Losses at the gene ends were 2 bases for V and 14 bases for J; bases not matched to a gene: 8. This CDR3 is CASSITGAVRLFF. The CDR3 DNA reads as TGTGCCAGTAGTATAACAGGGGCCGTTCGGCTGTTTTTT. Based on the CDR3 plus reference TRBV19 and TRBJ1-4, the full variable domain is DGGITQSPKYLFRKEGQNVTLSCEQNLNHDAMYWYRQDPGQGLRLIYYSQIVNDFQKGDIAEGYSVSREKKESFPLTVTSAQKNPTAFYLCASSITGAVRLFFGSGTQLSVL.

V and J are TRBV29-1 and TRBJ2-5, with TRBD2 matching over 10 bases. Germline CDR1 and CDR2: SQVTM and ANQGSEA. Trimming at V came to 3 bases and at J to 7 bases, leaving 11 bases not matched to a gene. This CDR3 comprises 15 residues. The CDR3 DNA is TGCAGCGTTGAGGGAGCGGGAGGGAGTTATGGGACCCAGTACTTC. Translation gives CSVEGAGGSYGTQYF.